This TCR beta chain was found in a study of shared clonotypes between healthy human individuals. Study-level results: Roughly 5.3% of naive CD4 clonotypes were common to a few donors.

The V end lost 4 bases, the J end lost 7 bases, and 15 bases lay between the germline ends. Germline assignment: CDR1 SNHLY and CDR2 FYNNEI. This CDR3 contains 14 residues. The material for each subset, its genomic DNA, was split evenly across several immunoSEQ plates. Libraries were prepared by immunoSEQ multiplex PCR; TCRdb keeps only in-frame clonotypes and omits some of them. The sample lists some 2,400,000 clones, approximately 94% occurring once. About this clone itself: The antigen is not known.

The receptor was derived from a man younger than 35 in good health. Sequenced material: naive CD4+ T cells sorted from blood. Subset denoted: CD45RA+ positively selected. The chain joins TRBV2 to TRBJ2-3; D gene uncertain. CDR3 bases: TGTGCCAGCAGTGTGCGTCAGCCACCGAATACGCAGTATTTT. This encodes CASSVRQPPNTQYF.